The 18 T cell receptor beta chains below were found in one sample sequenced in a study of T-cell reconstitution after alpha-beta-depleted transplantation in children. Library preparation (for TCRbeta) was performed with unique molecular identifiers. In TCRdb, the PCR reads were re-called with MiXCR into one record per CDR3 protein. The data show 550,000 to 800,000 distinct CDR3 sequences, around 13% seen once. The specimen comprised PBMCs, sampled before TCRalphabeta/CD19-depleted stem cell transplant. These receptors originate from a girl aged 2-9 years with congenital amegakaryocytic thrombocytopenia, due to receive a stem cell transplant.

This clonotype was observed at least ten times. This chain connects TRBV5-1 to TRBJ2-3; D ambiguous. Between the trimmed V and J ends, which lost 4 bases and 1 base, there was a span of 16 bases. This CDR3 comprises 16 residues. In germline, CDR1 is SGHRS, CDR2 YFSETQ. In DNA form, the CDR3 reads TGCGCCAGCAGCCCACTGCTACGCGGCGGCACAGATACGCAGTATTTT. Residues: CASSPLLRGGTDTQYF.

This clonotype was detected ten times or more. The CDR3 coding sequence is TGTGCCAGCAGCCCCAGGGTGGGTGAAGCTTTCTTT. Translating gives CASSPRVGEAFF. The V and J genes are TRBV12-3 or TRBV12-4 and TRBJ1-1; possibly TRBD1 for D (5 bases). This CDR3 contains 12 residues. The V end was cut by 6 bases, the J end by 7 bases, with 12 bases between.

The chain uses TRBV5-1 and TRBJ2-1, with 9 bases fitting TRBD2. With V trimmed by 3 bases and J by 6 bases, 7 bases remained unmatched. The CDR3 spans 15 residues. The germline V gene encodes CDR1 SGHRS and CDR2 YFSETQ. The CDR3 sequence is CASSSGTSIGNEQFF. The CDR3 nucleotides read TGCGCCAGCAGCTCCGGGACTAGCATCGGCAATGAGCAGTTCTTC.

This clonotype occurred many times. The J gene is TRBJ2-3, the V gene TRBV20-1; D is possibly TRBD2 (5 bases). The CDR3 sequence is 14 residues long. Per the germline V gene, CDR1 is DFQATT and CDR2 is SNEGSKA (reference sequence). V was cut by 4 bases and J by 2 bases, with 13 bases left in between. The CDR3 DNA reads TGCAGTGCTATTCGAGGGTTAACCACAGATACGCAGTATTTT. It translates to CSAIRGLTTDTQYF.

This clonotype was recorded many times. This sequence joins TRBV29-1 and TRBJ2-1; TRBD2 matches 9 bases. The junction had 3 bases not matched to a gene; V was cut back by 3 bases and J by 0 bases. The CDR3 loop spans 15 amino acids. Germline CDR1 and CDR2: SQVTM and ANQGSEA. For the CDR3, the DNA is TGCAGCGTTGAGGCTAGCGGGGCCTCCTACAATGAGCAGTTCTTC. Translation gives CSVEASGASYNEQFF.

This clonotype was detected many times. The chain recombines TRBV5-6 with TRBJ2-1; D is perhaps TRBD2 (5 bases). Per the germline V gene, CDR1 is SGHDT and CDR2 is YYEEEE. CDR3 size: 16 residues. Between the trimmed V and J ends, which lost 4 bases and 0 bases, there was a span of 14 bases. The CDR3 nucleotides read TGTGCCAGCAGCGATGTGACGGACTTCTCCTACAATGAGCAGTTCTTC. Protein: CASSDVTDFSYNEQFF.

Only a few counts were recorded for this clonotype. CDR3 nucleotides: TGTGCCAGCCGGGCCGGGAACGGCTACACCTTC. It codes for CASRAGNGYTF. The chain couples TRBV12-3 or TRBV12-4 to TRBJ1-2; D is uncertain. V was shortened by 8 bases and J by 8 bases, with 12 bases between the two germline ends. The CDR3 has 11 residues.

The chain recombines TRBV7-2 with TRBJ2-1, with D possibly matching TRBD1 (6 bases). Germline V gene data show CDR1 as SGHTA and CDR2 as FQGNSA. Trimming pared 3 bases from V and 3 bases from J, leaving 21 bases between. The CDR3 spans 18 residues. CDR3 region: CASSFSPGTSTYYNEQFF. CDR3 DNA sequence: TGTGCCAGCAGCTTTTCCCCCGGGACATCGACTTACTACAATGAGCAGTTCTTC.

This clonotype was recorded many times. The V and J genes are TRBV12-3 or TRBV12-4 and TRBJ2-7, with 7 bases fitting TRBD2. The J segment lost 7 bases and the V segment lost 5 bases, leaving 11 bases of the junction unmatched. The CDR3 spans 14 residues. CDR3 DNA: TGTGCCAGCAGTCAACGGGACTACTATACGGAGCAGTACTTC. It specifies CASSQRDYYTEQYF.

V gene TRBV18 combines with J gene TRBJ1-3, with TRBD1 matching over 9 bases. Germline CDR1 is KGHSH and CDR2 is LQKENI. The CDR3 loop spans 17 amino acids. Germline trimming cut 1 base from V and 6 bases from J; bases unmatched to any gene: 10. CDR3 in amino acids: CASSPLPTGGIENTIYF. The CDR3, as DNA: TGTGCCAGCTCACCACTCCCAACAGGGGGCATCGAAAACACCATATATTTT.

The table lists this clonotype with a few counts. The V call is TRBV3-1, the J call TRBJ2-7; no clear D. This CDR3 has 16 amino acids. CDR1 is LGHDT, CDR2 YNNKEL, per germline (reference sequence). V was cut by 2 bases and J by 2 bases, with 16 bases left in between. CDR3 sequence (DNA): TGTGCCAGCAGCCAACCGTACTCAAGTAAACCCTACGAGCAGTACTTC. This codes for CASSQPYSSKPYEQYF.

CDR3 nucleotide sequence: TGTGCCAGCAGCTTAGGGTCGACAGGGTACACCACCGGGGAGCTGTTTTTT. Translation gives CASSLGSTGYTTGELFF. The gene calls are TRBV7-9 and TRBJ2-2; 7 bases are a match to TRBD1. Losses at the gene ends were 1 base for V and 4 bases for J; bases not matched to a gene: 9. The CDR3 extends over 17 amino acids. In germline, CDR1 is SEHNR, CDR2 FQNEAQ (reference sequence).

This clonotype came up a few times. This rearrangement joins TRBV12-3 or TRBV12-4 to TRBJ2-7, with 7 positions matching TRBD1. Trimming took 3 bases from V and 2 from J; bases not matched to a gene: 4. This CDR3 region has 14 residues. DNA for the CDR3: TGTGCCAGCAGTTTCTGGGACAGAGCCTACGAGCAGTACTTC. This gives the protein CASSFWDRAYEQYF.

This clonotype was counted ten times or more. The chain employs TRBV20-1 and TRBJ2-1, with D tentatively TRBD1 (6 bases). CDR3 length: 14 residues. CDR1 DFQATT and CDR2 SNEGSKA come from the germline V gene (reference sequence). V lost 1 base to trimming and J lost 5 bases, with 12 bases between them. This CDR3 is CSARVFRGNNEQFF. The CDR3 DNA is TGCAGTGCTAGAGTGTTCAGGGGTAACAATGAGCAGTTCTTC.

This clonotype was observed many times. The chain is built from TRBV25-1 and TRBJ2-5; 10 positions agree with TRBD2. CDR1 and CDR2 from the germline V gene are MGHDK and SYGVNS. The junction had 2 bases not matched to a gene; V was cut back by 6 bases and J by 1 base. The CDR3 has 14 amino acids. The CDR3 loop reads CASRLAGSQETQYF. CDR3 in DNA: TGTGCCAGCAGACTAGCGGGAAGCCAAGAGACCCAGTACTTC.

This clonotype has a count of ten or more. This chain links TRBV5-1 with TRBJ1-5; TRBD1 might be the D (5 bases). Germline CDR1 SGHRS, CDR2 YFSETQ. The CDR3 extends over 14 amino acids. Deletions cut 2 bases from V and 5 bases from J, with 11 bases between. In nucleotides, the CDR3 is TGCGCCAGCAGCTTATTGGGGGAGGATCAGCCCCAGCATTTT. Translated: CASSLLGEDQPQHF.

At least ten counts were recorded for this clonotype. CDR3 sequence: CASSLAGQLETQYF. CDR3 nucleotides: TGCGCCAGCAGCTTGGCCGGACAGCTCGAGACCCAGTACTTC. The chain has TRBV5-1 and TRBJ2-5; D might be TRBD1 (6 bases). V was clipped by 0 bases and J by 5 bases, with 11 bases between them. This CDR3 has 14 residues. Germline V lookup: CDR1 SGHRS, CDR2 YFSETQ.

The V gene is TRBV12-3 or TRBV12-4, the J gene TRBJ2-5; 10 bases match TRBD2. This CDR3 has 14 amino acids. V gave up 6 bases and J gave up 5 bases; unmatched junction bases: 6. CDR3 loop: CASSTSGRVETQYF. The CDR3 nucleotides are TGTGCCAGCAGCACCAGCGGGAGGGTTGAGACCCAGTACTTC.